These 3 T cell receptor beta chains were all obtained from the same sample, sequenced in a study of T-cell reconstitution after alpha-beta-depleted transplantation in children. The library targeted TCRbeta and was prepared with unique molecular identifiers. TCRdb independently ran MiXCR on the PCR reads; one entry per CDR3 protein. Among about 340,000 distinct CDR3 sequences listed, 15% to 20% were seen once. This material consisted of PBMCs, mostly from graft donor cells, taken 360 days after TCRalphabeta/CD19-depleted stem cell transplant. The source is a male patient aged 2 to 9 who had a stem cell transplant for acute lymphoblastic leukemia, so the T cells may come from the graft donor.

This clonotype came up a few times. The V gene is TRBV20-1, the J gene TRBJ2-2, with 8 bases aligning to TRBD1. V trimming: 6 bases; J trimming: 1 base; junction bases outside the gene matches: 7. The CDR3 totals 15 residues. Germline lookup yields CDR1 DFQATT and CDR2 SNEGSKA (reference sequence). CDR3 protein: CSAPTGTGNTGELFF. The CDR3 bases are TGCAGTGCGCCAACCGGGACAGGGAACACCGGGGAGCTGTTTTTT.

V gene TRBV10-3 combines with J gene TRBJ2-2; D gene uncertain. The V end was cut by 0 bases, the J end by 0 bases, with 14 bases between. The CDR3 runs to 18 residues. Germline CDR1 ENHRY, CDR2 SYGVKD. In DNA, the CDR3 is TGTGCCATCAGTGAGTCGGGGTTCGAGCGAGCGAACACCGGGGAGCTGTTTTTT. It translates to CAISESGFERANTGELFF.

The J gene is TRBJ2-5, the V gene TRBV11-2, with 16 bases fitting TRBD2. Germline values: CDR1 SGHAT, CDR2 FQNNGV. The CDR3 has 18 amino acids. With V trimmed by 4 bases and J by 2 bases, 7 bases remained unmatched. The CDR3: CASSYHQGLAGGQETQYF. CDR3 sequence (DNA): TGTGCCAGCAGCTACCACCAGGGACTAGCGGGAGGGCAAGAGACCCAGTACTTC.